This T cell receptor (beta chain) was recorded in a study of OX40 agonist ivuxolimab in advanced cancers. Across the study: Ivuxolimab, an agonistic anti-OX40 (CD134) antibody, was given to patients. Males comprised 82.7% of the group, whose mean age was about 61 years (range roughly 23 to 90).

Clones were read by immunoSEQ multiplex PCR, and TCRdb kept only the in-frame ones, dropping some. This table holds under 25,000 clones, about four fifths found once. V lost 5 bases, J lost 2 bases, and 13 bases lay in between. The CDR3 extends over 14 amino acids. Germline V gene sequence: CDR1 SEHNR, CDR2 FQNEAQ (reference sequence). This sequence was found in an adult with an advanced solid tumor such as melanoma, head and neck, liver or kidney cancer. Sequenced material: CD4+ or CD8+ T cells sorted from blood, taken in a trial of the OX40 agonist ivuxolimab. V is TRBV7-9 and J is TRBJ2-7; a weak D match, TRBD1 (6 bases). CDR3 in DNA: TGTGCCAGCAGCGGCGGACAGCTCCCCTACGAGCAGTACTTC. It translates to CASSGGQLPYEQYF.